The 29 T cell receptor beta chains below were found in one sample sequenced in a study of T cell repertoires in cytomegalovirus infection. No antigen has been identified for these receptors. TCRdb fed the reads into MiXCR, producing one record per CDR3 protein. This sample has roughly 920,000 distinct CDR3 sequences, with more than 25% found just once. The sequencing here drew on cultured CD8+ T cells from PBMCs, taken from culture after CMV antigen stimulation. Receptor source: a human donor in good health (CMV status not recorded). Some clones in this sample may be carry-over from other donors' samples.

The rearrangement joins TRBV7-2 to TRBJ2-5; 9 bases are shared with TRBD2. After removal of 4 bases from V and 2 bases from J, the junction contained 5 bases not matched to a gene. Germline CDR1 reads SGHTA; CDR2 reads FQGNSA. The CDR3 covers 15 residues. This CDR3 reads CASSSSSGAQETQYF. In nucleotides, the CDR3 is TGTGCCAGCAGCTCATCTAGCGGGGCGCAAGAGACCCAGTACTTC.

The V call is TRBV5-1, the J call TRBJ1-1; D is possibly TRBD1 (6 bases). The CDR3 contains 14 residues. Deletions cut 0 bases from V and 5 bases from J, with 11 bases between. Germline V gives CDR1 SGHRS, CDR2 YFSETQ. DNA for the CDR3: TGCGCCAGCAGCTTGGAGGGGGTTCGGACTGAAGCTTTCTTT. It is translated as CASSLEGVRTEAFF.

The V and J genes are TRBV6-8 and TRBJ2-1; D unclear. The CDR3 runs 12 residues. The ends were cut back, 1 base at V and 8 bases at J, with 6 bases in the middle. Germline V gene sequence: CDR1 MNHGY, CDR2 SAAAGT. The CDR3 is CASSYWRDEQFF. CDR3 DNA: TGTGCCAGCAGTTACTGGCGCGATGAGCAGTTCTTC.

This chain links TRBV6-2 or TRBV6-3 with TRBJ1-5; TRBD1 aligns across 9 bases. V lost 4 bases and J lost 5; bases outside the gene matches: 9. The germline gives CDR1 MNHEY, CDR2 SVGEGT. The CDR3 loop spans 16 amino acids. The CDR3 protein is CASSFSGTGFYQPQHF. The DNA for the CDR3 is TGTGCCAGCAGTTTCTCCGGGACAGGGTTCTATCAGCCCCAGCATTTT.

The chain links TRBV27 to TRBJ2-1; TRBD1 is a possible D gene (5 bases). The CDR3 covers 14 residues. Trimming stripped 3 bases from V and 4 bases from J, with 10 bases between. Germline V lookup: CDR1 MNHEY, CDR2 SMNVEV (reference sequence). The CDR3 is CASSLSRAYNEQFF. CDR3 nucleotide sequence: TGTGCCAGCAGTTTGAGCAGGGCGTACAATGAGCAGTTCTTC.

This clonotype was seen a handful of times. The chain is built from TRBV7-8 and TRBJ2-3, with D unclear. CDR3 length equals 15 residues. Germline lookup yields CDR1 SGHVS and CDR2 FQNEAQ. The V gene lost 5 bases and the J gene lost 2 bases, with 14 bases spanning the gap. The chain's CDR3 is CASSPPDGYTDTQYF. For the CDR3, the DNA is TGTGCCAGCAGCCCCCCAGACGGATACACAGATACGCAGTATTTT.

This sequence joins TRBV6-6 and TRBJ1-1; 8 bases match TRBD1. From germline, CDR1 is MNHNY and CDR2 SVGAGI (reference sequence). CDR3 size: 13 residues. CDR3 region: CGTGSLMNTEAFF. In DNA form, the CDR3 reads TGTGGGACAGGGTCCTTAATGAACACTGAAGCTTTCTTT.

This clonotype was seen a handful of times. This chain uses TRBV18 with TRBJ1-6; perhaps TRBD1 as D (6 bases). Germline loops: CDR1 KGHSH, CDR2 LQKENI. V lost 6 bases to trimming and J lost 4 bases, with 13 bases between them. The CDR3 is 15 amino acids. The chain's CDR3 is CASSPGRGYNSPLHF. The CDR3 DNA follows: TGTGCCAGCTCCCCTGGCAGGGGATATAATTCACCCCTCCACTTT.

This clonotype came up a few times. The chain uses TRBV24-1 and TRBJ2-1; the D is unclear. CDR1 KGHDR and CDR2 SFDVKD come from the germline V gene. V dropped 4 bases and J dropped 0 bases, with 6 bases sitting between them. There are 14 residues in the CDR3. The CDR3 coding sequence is TGTGCCACCAGTGAGGCAGACTCCTACAATGAGCAGTTCTTC. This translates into CATSEADSYNEQFF.

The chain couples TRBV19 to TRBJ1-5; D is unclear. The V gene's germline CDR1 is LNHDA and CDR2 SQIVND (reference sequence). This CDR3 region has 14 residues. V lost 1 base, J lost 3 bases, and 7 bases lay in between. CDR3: CASSIGAFNQPQHF. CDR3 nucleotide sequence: TGTGCCAGTAGTATAGGGGCTTTCAATCAGCCCCAGCATTTT.

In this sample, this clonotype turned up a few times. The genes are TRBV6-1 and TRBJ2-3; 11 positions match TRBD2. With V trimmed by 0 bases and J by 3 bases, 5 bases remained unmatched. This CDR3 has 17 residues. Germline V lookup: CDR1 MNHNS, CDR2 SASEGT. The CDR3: CASSEASGTSGTDTQYF. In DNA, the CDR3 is TGTGCCAGCAGTGAAGCGTCAGGGACTAGCGGAACAGATACGCAGTATTTT.

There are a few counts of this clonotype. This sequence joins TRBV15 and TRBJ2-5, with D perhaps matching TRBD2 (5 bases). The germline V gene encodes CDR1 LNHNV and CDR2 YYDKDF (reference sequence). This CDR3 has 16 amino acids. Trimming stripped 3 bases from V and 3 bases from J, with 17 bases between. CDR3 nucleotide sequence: TGTGCCACCAGCAGGTCGCGCGCGGCGGGCAAAGAGACCCAGTACTTC. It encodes CATSRSRAAGKETQYF.

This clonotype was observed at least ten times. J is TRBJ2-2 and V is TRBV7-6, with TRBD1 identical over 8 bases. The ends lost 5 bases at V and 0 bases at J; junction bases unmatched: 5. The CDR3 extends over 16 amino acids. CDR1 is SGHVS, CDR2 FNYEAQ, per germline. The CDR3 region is CASSRDRGTNTGELFF. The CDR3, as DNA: TGTGCCAGCAGCCGAGACAGGGGAACGAACACCGGGGAGCTGTTTTTT.

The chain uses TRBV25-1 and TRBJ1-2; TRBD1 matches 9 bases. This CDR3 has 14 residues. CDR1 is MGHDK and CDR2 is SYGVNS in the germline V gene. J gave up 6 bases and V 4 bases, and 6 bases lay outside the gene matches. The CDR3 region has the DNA TGTGCCAGCAGTGGGGACAGGGTCCGCAATGGCTACACCTTC. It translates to CASSGDRVRNGYTF.

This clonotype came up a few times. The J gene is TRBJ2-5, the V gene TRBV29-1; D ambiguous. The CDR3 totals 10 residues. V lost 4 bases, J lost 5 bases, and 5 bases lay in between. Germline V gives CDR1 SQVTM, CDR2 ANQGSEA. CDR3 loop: CSVGFETQYF. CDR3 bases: TGCAGCGTTGGTTTCGAGACCCAGTACTTC. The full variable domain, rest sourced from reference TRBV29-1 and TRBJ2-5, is SAVISQKPSRDICQRGTSLTIQCQVDSQVTMMFWYRQQPGQSLTLIATANQGSEATYESGFVIDKFPISRPNLTFSTLTVSNMSPEDSSIYLCSVGFETQYFGPGTRLLVL.

This CDR3 reads CASSISGGQETQYF. CDR3 bases: TGTGCCAGCAGCATCAGCGGGGGGCAAGAGACCCAGTACTTC. The chain is built from TRBV6-2 or TRBV6-3 and TRBJ2-5; TRBD2 matches 9 bases. There are 14 residues in the CDR3. Germline V gene lookup returns CDR1 MNHEY and CDR2 SVGEGT. J gave up 2 bases and V 6 bases, and 4 bases lay outside the gene matches.

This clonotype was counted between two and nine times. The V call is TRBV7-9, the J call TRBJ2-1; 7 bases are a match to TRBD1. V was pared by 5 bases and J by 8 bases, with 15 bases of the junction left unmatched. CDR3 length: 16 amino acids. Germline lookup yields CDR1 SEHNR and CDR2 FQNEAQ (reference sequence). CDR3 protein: CASSRGGQNQFYEQFF. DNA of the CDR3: TGTGCCAGCAGCCGAGGGGGACAGAACCAATTTTATGAGCAGTTCTTC.

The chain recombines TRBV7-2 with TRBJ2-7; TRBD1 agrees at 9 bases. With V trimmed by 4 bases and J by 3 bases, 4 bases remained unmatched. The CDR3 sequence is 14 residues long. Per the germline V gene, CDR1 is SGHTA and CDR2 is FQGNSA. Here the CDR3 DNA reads TGTGCCAGCAGCTGGACAGGGGAAGGCTACGAGCAGTACTTC. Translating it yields CASSWTGEGYEQYF.

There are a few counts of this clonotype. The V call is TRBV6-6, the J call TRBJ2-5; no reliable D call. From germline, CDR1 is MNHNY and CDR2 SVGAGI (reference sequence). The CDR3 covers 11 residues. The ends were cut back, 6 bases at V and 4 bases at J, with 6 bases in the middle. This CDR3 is CASSQLETQYF. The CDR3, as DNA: TGTGCCAGCAGCCAATTAGAGACCCAGTACTTC.

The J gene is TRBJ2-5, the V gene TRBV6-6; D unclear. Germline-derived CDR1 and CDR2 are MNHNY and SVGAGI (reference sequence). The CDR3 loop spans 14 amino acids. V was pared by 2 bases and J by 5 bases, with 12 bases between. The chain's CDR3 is CASSYPEPGETQYF. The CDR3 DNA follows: TGTGCCAGCAGTTACCCCGAGCCCGGTGAGACCCAGTACTTC.

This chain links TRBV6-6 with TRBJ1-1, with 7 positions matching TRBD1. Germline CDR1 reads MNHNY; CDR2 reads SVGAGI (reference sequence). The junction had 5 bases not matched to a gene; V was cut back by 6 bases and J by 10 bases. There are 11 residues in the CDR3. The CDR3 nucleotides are TGTGCCAGCAGCCCCGGACAGGTAGCTTTCTTT. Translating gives CASSPGQVAFF.

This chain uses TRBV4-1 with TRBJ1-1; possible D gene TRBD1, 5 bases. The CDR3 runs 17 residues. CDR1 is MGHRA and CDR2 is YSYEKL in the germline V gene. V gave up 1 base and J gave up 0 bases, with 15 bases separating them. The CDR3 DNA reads TGCGCCAGCAGCCAAGCTCCTCCAGGGCTTGTGAACACTGAAGCTTTCTTT. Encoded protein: CASSQAPPGLVNTEAFF.

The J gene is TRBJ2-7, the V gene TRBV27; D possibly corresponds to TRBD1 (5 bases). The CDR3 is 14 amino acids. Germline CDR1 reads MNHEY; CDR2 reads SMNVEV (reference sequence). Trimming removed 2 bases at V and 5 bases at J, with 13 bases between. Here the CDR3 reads CASSLSGALDEQYF. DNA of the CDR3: TGTGCCAGCAGTTTAAGTGGGGCTCTCGACGAGCAGTACTTC.

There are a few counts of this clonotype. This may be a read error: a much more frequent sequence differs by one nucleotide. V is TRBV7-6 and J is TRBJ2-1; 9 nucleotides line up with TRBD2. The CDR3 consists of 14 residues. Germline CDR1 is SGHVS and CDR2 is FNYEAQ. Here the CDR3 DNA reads TGTGTCAGCAGCTTAGCGGGGGAGTACAATGAGCAGTTCTTC. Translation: CVSSLAGEYNEQFF.

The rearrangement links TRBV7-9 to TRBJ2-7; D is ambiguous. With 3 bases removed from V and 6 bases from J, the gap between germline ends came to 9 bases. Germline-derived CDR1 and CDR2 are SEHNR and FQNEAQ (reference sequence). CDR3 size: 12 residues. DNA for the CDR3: TGTGCCAGCAGCTTTTTGGGATCCGAGCAGTACGTC. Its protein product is CASSFLGSEQYV.

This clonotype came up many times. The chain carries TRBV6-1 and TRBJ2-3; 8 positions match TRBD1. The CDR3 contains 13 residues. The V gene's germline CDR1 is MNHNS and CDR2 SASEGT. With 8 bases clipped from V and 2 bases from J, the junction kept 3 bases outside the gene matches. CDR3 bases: TGTGCCAGCGGACAGGGACTCACAGATACGCAGTATTTT. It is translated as CASGQGLTDTQYF.

CDR3 in amino acids: CASSESIPSYGYTF. The CDR3 bases are TGCGCCAGCAGTGAGTCGATTCCCTCCTATGGCTACACCTTC. The chain is built from TRBV10-1 and TRBJ1-2, with unresolved D. The germline gives CDR1 WNHNN, CDR2 SYGVQD (reference sequence). V lost 0 bases to trimming and J lost 4 bases, with 9 bases between them. The CDR3 runs 14 residues.

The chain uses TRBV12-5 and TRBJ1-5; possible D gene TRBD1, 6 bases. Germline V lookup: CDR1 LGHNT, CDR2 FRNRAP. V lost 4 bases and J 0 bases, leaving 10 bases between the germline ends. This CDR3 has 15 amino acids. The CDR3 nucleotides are TGTGCTAGTGGTTCCACAGGGTATAGCAATCAGCCCCAGCATTTT. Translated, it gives CASGSTGYSNQPQHF.

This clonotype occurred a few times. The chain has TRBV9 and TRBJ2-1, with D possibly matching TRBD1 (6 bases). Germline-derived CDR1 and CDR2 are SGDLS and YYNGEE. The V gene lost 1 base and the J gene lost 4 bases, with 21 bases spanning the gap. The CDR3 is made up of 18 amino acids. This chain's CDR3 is CASSVRFPLGQGYNEQFF. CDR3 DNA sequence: TGTGCCAGCAGCGTACGATTTCCTTTAGGCCAGGGGTACAATGAGCAGTTCTTC.